This TCR beta chain was sequenced during a study of siplizumab effects on memory and regulatory T cells. Comment on this clone: Its target is unknown.

Between the trimmed V and J ends, which lost 3 bases and 11 bases, there was a span of 25 bases. This CDR3 region has 17 residues. Germline loops: CDR1 LNHNV, CDR2 YYDKDF (reference sequence). TCR templates, roughly 10^5 per sample, were assayed. The data were produced by immunoSEQ multiplex PCR, yet TCRdb's version contains in-frame clones alone and is incomplete. Of about 100,000 clones detected, 94% appear once; the ten largest clones hold under 0.7%. General study points: The average Treg-derived proportion among mappable alloreactive CD4+ clones was 68.8% with siplizumab versus about 27% in controls. Proliferating Tregs taken from siplizumab cultures were not shown to have a confirmed suppressive function.

The specimen sequenced was Tregs sorted from blood. This chain links TRBV15 with TRBJ1-4; D perhaps matches TRBD1 (6 bases). The TCR originated in a human donor in good health. This CDR3 is CATSRTGDGTSLAKLFF. DNA of the CDR3: TGTGCCACCAGCAGGACCGGTGACGGGACATCTTTGGCCAAACTGTTTTTT.